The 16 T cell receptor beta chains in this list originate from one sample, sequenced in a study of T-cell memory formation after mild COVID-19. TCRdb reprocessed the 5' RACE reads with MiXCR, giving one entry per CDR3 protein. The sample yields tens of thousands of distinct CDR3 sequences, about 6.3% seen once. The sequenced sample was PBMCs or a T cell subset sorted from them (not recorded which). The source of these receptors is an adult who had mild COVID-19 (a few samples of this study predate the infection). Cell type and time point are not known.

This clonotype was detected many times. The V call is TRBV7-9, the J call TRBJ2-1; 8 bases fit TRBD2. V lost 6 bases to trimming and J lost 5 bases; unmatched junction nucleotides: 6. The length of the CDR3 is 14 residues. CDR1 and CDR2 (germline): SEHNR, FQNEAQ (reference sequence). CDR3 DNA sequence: TGTGCCAGCAGAAGGAGCGGGGGCAACAATGAGCAGTTCTTC. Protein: CASRRSGGNNEQFF.

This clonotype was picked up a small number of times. CDR3 DNA: TGTGCCTGGAGTGGACAGGGAGGCAATCAGCCCCAGCATTTT. This codes for CAWSGQGGNQPQHF. This chain uses TRBV30 with TRBJ1-5, with 7 nucleotides matching TRBD1. The CDR3 covers 14 residues. The V gene end was trimmed by 1 base and the J gene end by 2 bases; junction bases not matched to a gene: 2. Germline V gene sequence: CDR1 GTSNPN, CDR2 SVGIG (reference sequence).

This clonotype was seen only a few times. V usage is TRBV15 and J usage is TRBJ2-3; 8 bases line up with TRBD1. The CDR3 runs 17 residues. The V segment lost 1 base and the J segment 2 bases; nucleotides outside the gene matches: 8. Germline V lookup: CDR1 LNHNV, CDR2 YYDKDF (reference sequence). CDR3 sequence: CATSRAGTGVNTDTQYF. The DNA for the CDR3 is TGTGCCACCAGCAGAGCCGGGACAGGAGTAAACACAGATACGCAGTATTTT.

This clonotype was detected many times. This chain's CDR3 is CASSYGTGLSALFF. The CDR3 region has the DNA TGCGCCAGCAGCTACGGGACAGGGTTGAGTGCGTTGTTCTTC. The rearrangement joins TRBV5-1 to TRBJ2-1, with 9 bases matching TRBD1. The germline V gene encodes CDR1 SGHRS and CDR2 YFSETQ. This CDR3 comprises 14 residues. After removal of 3 bases from V and 15 bases from J, the junction contained 13 bases not matched to a gene.

The CDR3 nucleotides are TGTGCCAGCTCACCACCGGACAGGGTGAACACTGAAGCTTTCTTT. Its protein product is CASSPPDRVNTEAFF. The genes are TRBV18 and TRBJ1-1, with 8 bases lining up with TRBD1. V shed 0 bases and J 0 bases; nucleotides not matched to a gene: 0. The CDR3 contains 15 residues. Germline assignment: CDR1 KGHSH and CDR2 LQKENI.

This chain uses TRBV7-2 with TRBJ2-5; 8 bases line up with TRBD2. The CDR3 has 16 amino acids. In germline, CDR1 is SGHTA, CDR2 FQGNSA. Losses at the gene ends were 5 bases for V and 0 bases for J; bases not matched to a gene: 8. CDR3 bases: TGTGCCAGCAGCCCTAGTCGGGGGGGAAACCAAGAGACCCAGTACTTC. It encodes CASSPSRGGNQETQYF.

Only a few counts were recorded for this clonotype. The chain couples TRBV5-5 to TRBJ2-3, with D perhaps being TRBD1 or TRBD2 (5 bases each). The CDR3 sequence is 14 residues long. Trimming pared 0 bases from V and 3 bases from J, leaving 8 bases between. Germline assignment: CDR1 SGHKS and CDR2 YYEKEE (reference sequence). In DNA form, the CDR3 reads TGTGCCAGCAGCTTGGGTTGGGGGACAGATACGCAGTATTTT. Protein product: CASSLGWGTDTQYF.

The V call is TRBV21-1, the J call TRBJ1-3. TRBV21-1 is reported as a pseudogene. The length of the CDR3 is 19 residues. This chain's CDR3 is CASSKSIGQISSSGNTIYF. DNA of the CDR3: TGTGCCAGCAGCAAATCGATAGGGCAAATAAGCTCCTCTGGAAACACCATATATTTT.

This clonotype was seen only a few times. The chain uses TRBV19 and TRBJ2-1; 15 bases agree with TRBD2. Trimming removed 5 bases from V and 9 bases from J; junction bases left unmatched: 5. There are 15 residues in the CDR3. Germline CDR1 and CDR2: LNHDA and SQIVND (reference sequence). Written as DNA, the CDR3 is TGTGCCAGTAGTCCCTGGACTAGCGGGGGGGGTGAGCAGTTCTTC. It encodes CASSPWTSGGGEQFF.

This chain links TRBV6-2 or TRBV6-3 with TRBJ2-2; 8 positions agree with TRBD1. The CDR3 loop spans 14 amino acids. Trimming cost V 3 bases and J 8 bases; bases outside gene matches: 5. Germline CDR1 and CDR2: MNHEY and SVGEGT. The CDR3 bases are TGTGCCAGCAGTTATCAGGGGGCGTTGGGGGAGCTGTTTTTT. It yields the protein CASSYQGALGELFF.

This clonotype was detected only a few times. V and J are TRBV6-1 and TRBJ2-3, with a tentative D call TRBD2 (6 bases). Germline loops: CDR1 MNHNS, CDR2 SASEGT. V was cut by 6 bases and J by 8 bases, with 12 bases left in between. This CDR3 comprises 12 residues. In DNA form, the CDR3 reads TGTGCCAGCAGGGCTCAGGAGGGTACGCAGTATTTT. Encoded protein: CASRAQEGTQYF.

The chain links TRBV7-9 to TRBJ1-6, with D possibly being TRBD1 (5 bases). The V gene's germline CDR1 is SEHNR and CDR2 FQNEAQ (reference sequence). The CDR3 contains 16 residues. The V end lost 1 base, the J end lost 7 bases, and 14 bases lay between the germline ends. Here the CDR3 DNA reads TGTGCCAGCAGCTTAGTAACCGGGACCGGAAATTCACCCCTCCACTTT. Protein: CASSLVTGTGNSPLHF.

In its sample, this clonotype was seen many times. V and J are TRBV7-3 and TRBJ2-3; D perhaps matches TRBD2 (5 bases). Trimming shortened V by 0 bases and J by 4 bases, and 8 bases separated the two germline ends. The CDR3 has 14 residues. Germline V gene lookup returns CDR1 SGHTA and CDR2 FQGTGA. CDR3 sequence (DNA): TGTGCCAGCAGCTTAACCCGGGGTTCAGATACGCAGTATTTT. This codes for CASSLTRGSDTQYF. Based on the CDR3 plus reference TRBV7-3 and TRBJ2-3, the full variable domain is GAGVSQTPSNKVTEKGKYVELRCDPISGHTALYWYRQSLGQGPEFLIYFQGTGAADDSGLPNDRFFAVRPEGSVSTLKIQRTERGDSAVYLCASSLTRGSDTQYFGPGTRLTVL.

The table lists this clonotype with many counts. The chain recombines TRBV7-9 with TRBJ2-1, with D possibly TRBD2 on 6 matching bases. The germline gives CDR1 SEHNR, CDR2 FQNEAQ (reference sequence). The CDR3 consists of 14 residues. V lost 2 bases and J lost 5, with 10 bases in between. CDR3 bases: TGTGCCAGCAGCTTAAAGCGGGCAGACAATGAGCAGTTCTTC. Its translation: CASSLKRADNEQFF.

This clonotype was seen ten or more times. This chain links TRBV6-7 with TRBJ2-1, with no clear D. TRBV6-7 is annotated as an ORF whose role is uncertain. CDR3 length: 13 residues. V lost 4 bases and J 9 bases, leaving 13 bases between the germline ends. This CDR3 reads CASSCHSRREQFF. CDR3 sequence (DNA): TGTGCCAGCAGTTGCCACAGTCGTCGTGAGCAGTTCTTC.

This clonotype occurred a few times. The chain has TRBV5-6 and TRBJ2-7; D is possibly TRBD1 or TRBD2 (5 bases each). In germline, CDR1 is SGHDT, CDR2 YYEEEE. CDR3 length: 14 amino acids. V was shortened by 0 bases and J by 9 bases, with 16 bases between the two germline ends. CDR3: CASSLATGTIGQYF. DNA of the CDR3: TGTGCCAGCAGCTTGGCCACCGGGACCATAGGGCAGTACTTC. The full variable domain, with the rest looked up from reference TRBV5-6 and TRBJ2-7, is DAGVTQSPTHLIKTRGQQVTLRCSPKSGHDTVSWYQQALGQGPQFIFQYYEEEERQRGNFPDRFSGHQFPNYSSELNVNALLLGDSALYLCASSLATGTIGQYFGPGTRLTVT.